This T cell receptor beta chain originates from a study of cytomegalovirus exposure and HLA in healthy donors. Study observations and caveats: Within an earlier analysis, most TCR beta V segments proved productive either about 87% or about 30% of the time. Reports showed the classifier diagnosing cytomegalovirus status with high specificity and sensitivity.

CDR1 SGHVS and CDR2 FQNEAQ come from the germline V gene. Trimming took 4 bases from V and 8 from J, leaving 11 bases between them. The CDR3 is 12 residues long. PCR employed 60 Vbeta and 13 Jbeta primers. Produced via immunoSEQ multiplex PCR; TCRdb's table is partial and in-frame only. The data show fewer than 65,000 clones, with around 73% seen just once and roughly 5.3% held by the top ten. Donors consisted of healthy bone marrow donors. On this clone: What it binds is unknown.

The clonotype comes from a man over 45 in good health and CMV-seronegative. The specimen was PBMCs. The chain combines TRBV7-8 with TRBJ1-2; D gene uncertain. For the CDR3, the DNA is TGTGCCAGCAGCTACCCTAGCGGCGGCTACACCTTC. Translating gives CASSYPSGGYTF.